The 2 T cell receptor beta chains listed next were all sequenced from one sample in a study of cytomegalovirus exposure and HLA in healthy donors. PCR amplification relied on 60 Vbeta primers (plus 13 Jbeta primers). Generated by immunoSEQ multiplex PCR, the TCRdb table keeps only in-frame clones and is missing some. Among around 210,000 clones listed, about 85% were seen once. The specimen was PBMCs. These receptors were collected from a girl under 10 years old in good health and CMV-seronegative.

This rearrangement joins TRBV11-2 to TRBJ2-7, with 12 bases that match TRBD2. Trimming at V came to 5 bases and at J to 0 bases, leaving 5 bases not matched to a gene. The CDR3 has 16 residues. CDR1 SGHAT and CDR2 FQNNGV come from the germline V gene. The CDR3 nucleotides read TGTGCCAGCAGCCCACTGACTAGCGGGGGCTCCTACGAGCAGTACTTC. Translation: CASSPLTSGGSYEQYF.

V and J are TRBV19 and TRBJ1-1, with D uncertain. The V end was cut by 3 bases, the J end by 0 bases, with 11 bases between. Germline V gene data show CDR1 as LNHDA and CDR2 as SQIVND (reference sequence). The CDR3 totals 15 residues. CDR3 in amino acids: CASSILGSMNTEAFF. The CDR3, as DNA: TGTGCCAGTAGTATTCTAGGAAGCATGAACACTGAAGCTTTCTTT.